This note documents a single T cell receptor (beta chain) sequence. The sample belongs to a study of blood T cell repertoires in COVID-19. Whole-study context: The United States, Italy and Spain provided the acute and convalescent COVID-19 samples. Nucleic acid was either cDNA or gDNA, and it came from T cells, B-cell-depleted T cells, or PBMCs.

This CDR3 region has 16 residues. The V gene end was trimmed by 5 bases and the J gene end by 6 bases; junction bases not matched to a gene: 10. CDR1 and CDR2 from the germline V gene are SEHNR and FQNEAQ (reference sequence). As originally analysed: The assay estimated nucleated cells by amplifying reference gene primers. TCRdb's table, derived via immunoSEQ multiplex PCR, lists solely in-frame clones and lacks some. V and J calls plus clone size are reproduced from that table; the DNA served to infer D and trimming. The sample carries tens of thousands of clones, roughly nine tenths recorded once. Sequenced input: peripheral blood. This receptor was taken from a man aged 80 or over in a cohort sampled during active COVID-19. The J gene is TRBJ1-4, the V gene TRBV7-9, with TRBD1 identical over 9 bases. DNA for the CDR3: TGTGCCAGCAGCCCCAAGGGGACAGGGTATGATGAAAAACTGTTTTTT. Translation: CASSPKGTGYDEKLFF.